A selection of T cell receptor beta chains follows, all from one sample in a study of blood T cell repertoires in COVID-19. This table comes from immunoSEQ multiplex PCR, and its TCRdb copy is limited to in-frame clones, with some not included. Of tens of thousands of clones in the sample, under 90% were seen once. The material sequenced was peripheral blood. Receptor source: a man aged 70 or older who had recovered from COVID-19. The CDR3 runs from the conserved cysteine through the conserved F or W. The D gene is left open where the match is weak. The size field is filled for only some rows; it gives once, few, many or a size class.

V gene	J gene	clone size	D gene	CDR3 DNA	CDR3 protein
TRBV7-2	TRBJ1-1	-	TRBD1	TGTGCCACTTCGGACAGGGTTCAAACTGAAGCTTTCTTT	CATSDRVQTEAFF
TRBV5-4	TRBJ2-7	-	TRBD1	TGTGCCAGTACAGACAGGGGGCAACACGAGCAGTACTTC	CASTDRGQHEQYF
TRBV3-1/TRBV3-2	TRBJ1-4	-	-	TGTGCCAGCAGTCAAAGAGGGCCGGGTAATGAAAAACTGTTTTTT	CASSQRGPGNEKLFF
TRBV28	TRBJ1-5	-	TRBD1	TGTGCCAGCAGTCTGGGGACAGGGTATCAGCCCCAGCATTTT	CASSLGTGYQPQHF
TRBV7-8	TRBJ2-1	once	-	TGTGCCAGCAGATTAGGACAGTTCAATTACAATGAGCAGTTCTTC	CASRLGQFNYNEQFF
TRBV5-1	TRBJ2-7	-	-	TGCGCCAGCAGCTTGGGGGGACTTGTGGACGAGCAGTACTTC	CASSLGGLVDEQYF
TRBV7-2	TRBJ2-3	-	TRBD2	TGTGCCAGCAGCCGGGAGGGGACCGGCACAGATACGCAGTATTTT	CASSREGTGTDTQYF
TRBV5-1	TRBJ2-5	-	-	TGCGCCAGCAGCTTGGGGGCTAGCGTGGATCAAGAGACCCAGTACTTC	CASSLGASVDQETQYF
TRBV7-2	TRBJ2-2	few	TRBD2	TGTGCCAGCAGCTTATACGGACTAGCGGGGAGGAACACCGGGGAGCTGTTTTTT	CASSLYGLAGRNTGELFF
TRBV24-1	TRBJ2-1	-	-	TGTGCCACCAGTGATTCCCCAGGAACTGAGCAGTTCTTC	CATSDSPGTEQFF
TRBV7-3	TRBJ2-6	-	-	TGTGCCAGCAGCGACACGAGCTCTGGGGCCAACGTCCTGACTTTC	CASSDTSSGANVLTF
TRBV9	TRBJ2-2	few	TRBD2	TGTGCCAGCAGCGTGGCTAGCGGGGGGAACACCGGGGAGCTGTTTTTT	CASSVASGGNTGELFF
TRBV7-2	TRBJ2-7	-	-	TGTGCCAGCAGCTTAATTGGGACACTGACCCCCTACGAGCAGTACTTC	CASSLIGTLTPYEQYF
TRBV7-2	TRBJ1-3	-	-	TGTGCCAGCAGCTTATTCGGAACAGACTCTGGAAACACCATATATTTT	CASSLFGTDSGNTIYF
TRBV6-5	TRBJ1-1	-	TRBD1	TGTGCCAGCAGTTACACGACCGGACAGGGTGGGACTGAAGCTTTCTTT	CASSYTTGQGGTEAFF
TRBV28	TRBJ2-5	-	-	TGTGCCAGCAGTTTCGGCCAGGGGAGTAAAGAGACCCAGTACTTC	CASSFGQGSKETQYF
TRBV10-3	TRBJ2-3	-	TRBD2	TGTGCCATCAGTGAGCTGAGCGGGAGGACAGATACGCAGTATTTT	CAISELSGRTDTQYF
TRBV7-8	TRBJ2-2	-	-	TGTGCCAGCAGCTTAGTACAGACCGGGGAGCTGTTTTTT	CASSLVQTGELFF
TRBV6-6	TRBJ1-2	-	TRBD1	TGTGCCAGCAGTTACTACGGACAGGGTTCCTATGGCTACACCTTC	CASSYYGQGSYGYTF
TRBV5-4	TRBJ2-1	-	TRBD2	TGTGCCAGCAGCTTGGACGGAATAGCGGGGGGCCGAAATGAGCAGTTCTTC	CASSLDGIAGGRNEQFF
TRBV11-3	TRBJ2-7	-	TRBD1	TGTGCCAGCAGCTTAACAGGGGGCGAGCAGTACTTC	CASSLTGGEQYF
TRBV2	TRBJ2-1	-	-	TGTGCCAGCAGTTGGACGGGGTCGTACAATGAGCAGTTCTTC	CASSWTGSYNEQFF
TRBV28	TRBJ2-3	-	TRBD2	TGTGCCAGCAGTCGGTCTAGCGGGGGGCCTAAAGATACGCAGTATTTT	CASSRSSGGPKDTQYF
TRBV19	TRBJ2-3	-	-	TGTGCCAGTAGTACCGGACTCCGAGACCTCCCTACGCAGTATTTT	CASSTGLRDLPTQYF
TRBV5-1	TRBJ1-4	-	-	TGCGCCAGCAGCCTCCGAGTTAGGGGTTTCGATGAAAAACTGTTTTTT	CASSLRVRGFDEKLFF
TRBV30	TRBJ2-5	-	-	TGTGCCTGGAGTGTATCAGGGGTCGTCGAGACCCAGTACTTC	CAWSVSGVVETQYF
TRBV9	TRBJ2-7	-	TRBD2	TGTGCCAGCAGCCTTGGACGGGAGGGGATCTACGAGCAGTACTTC	CASSLGREGIYEQYF
TRBV5-1	TRBJ1-4	-	TRBD1	TGCGCCAGCAGCTTCGGGACAGGCGGACGGGGTGCTAATGAAAAACTGTTTTTT	CASSFGTGGRGANEKLFF
TRBV7-2	TRBJ2-7	-	-	TGTGCCAGCAGCTTGCAGTTTGAATACGAGCAGTACTTC	CASSLQFEYEQYF
TRBV6-6	TRBJ1-4	-	TRBD1	TGTGCCAGCAGTTACCCCGGACAGGGGGTAGTAAAACTGTTTTTT	CASSYPGQGVVKLFF
TRBV28	TRBJ1-3	-	-	TGCGGGACTGAAACCGACTCTGGAAACACCATATATTTT	CGTETDSGNTIYF
TRBV28	TRBJ2-7	-	TRBD1	TGTGCCAGCATTCCGGGACAGGGGTCCCGTACGCAGTACTTC	CASIPGQGSRTQYF
TRBV5-5	TRBJ2-3	-	-	TGTGCCAGCAGCTCCGGACAGAACACAGATACGCAGTATTTT	CASSSGQNTDTQYF
TRBV5-1	TRBJ2-1	-	-	TGCGCCAGCAGCGAGGTACCGACGAACAATGAGCAGTTCTTC	CASSEVPTNNEQFF
TRBV28	TRBJ2-2	few	-	TGTGCCAGCAGTTTATTTTGGACAGTCGGCACCGGGGAGCTGTTTTTT	CASSLFWTVGTGELFF
TRBV27	TRBJ2-7	-	TRBD2	TGTGCCAGCAGTCCCCGAGCAGGACTAGCGCAGTCCTACGAGCAGTACTTC	CASSPRAGLAQSYEQYF
TRBV18	TRBJ1-1	few	-	TGTGCCAGCTCACCACCGGGGCGTCCGAACACTGAAGCTTTCTTT	CASSPPGRPNTEAFF
TRBV15	TRBJ1-5	-	-	TGTGCCACCAGCAGAGACCCTAGGGAGGGAGAGAGATATGGCAATCAGCCCCAGCATTTT	CATSRDPREGERYGNQPQHF
TRBV18	TRBJ1-2	many	-	TGTGCCAGCTCTCCCGAGGGTGACTATGGCTACACCTTC	CASSPEGDYGYTF
TRBV7-2	TRBJ2-3	-	-	TGTGCCAGCAGCTCCCGGCGGCTTCGGTCAGATACGCAGTATTTT	CASSSRRLRSDTQYF
TRBV3-1/TRBV3-2	TRBJ2-2	-	-	TGTGCCAGCAGCCAAGCCTACAGGAACACCGGGGAGCTGTTTTTT	CASSQAYRNTGELFF
TRBV5-4	TRBJ1-3	-	-	TGTGCCAGCAGCTTGAGCGGTAGCTCTGGAAACACCATATATTTT	CASSLSGSSGNTIYF
TRBV2	TRBJ1-1	-	-	TGTGCCAGCAGTGATCCGCAAAGGGGGTTGGGCACTGAAGCTTTCTTT	CASSDPQRGLGTEAFF
TRBV19	TRBJ2-1	-	TRBD2	TGTGCCAGTACCCAGCGGGAGTCCGGTGAGCAGTTCTTC	CASTQRESGEQFF
TRBV28	TRBJ2-7	-	-	TGTGCCAGCAGTTTAGGCGGGAATCTCTACGAGCAGTACTTC	CASSLGGNLYEQYF
TRBV6-5	TRBJ2-7	-	-	TGTGCCAGCAGCAGGGCTCAGTTCAACGAGCAGTACTTC	CASSRAQFNEQYF
TRBV19	TRBJ1-1	-	-	TGTGCCAGTAGTATTCAGGGGACGAACACTGAAGCTTTCTTT	CASSIQGTNTEAFF
TRBV4-3	TRBJ2-3	-	TRBD2	TGCGCCAGCAGCCAAGGTTCGGGGGGGGGCACAGATACGCAGTATTTT	CASSQGSGGGTDTQYF
TRBV28	TRBJ1-1	-	-	TGTGCCAGCAGACAGGACCAGAACACTGAAGCTTTCTTT	CASRQDQNTEAFF
TRBV6-5	TRBJ2-7	-	-	TGTGCCAGCACGGGTAAAGGTTTAAACGAGCAGTACTTC	CASTGKGLNEQYF
TRBV5-1	TRBJ2-7	-	-	TGCGCCAGCAGCCCGGACAGTTTGTCCTACGAGCAGTACTTC	CASSPDSLSYEQYF
TRBV12-3/TRBV12-4	TRBJ2-3	-	-	TGTGCCAGCAGTCCCGGGAGTTCAGATACGCAGTATTTT	CASSPGSSDTQYF
TRBV6-5	TRBJ1-6	-	TRBD1	TGTGCCAGCACCGACGGGACAGGAGAATCACCCCTCCACTTT	CASTDGTGESPLHF
TRBV4-1	TRBJ1-6	many	TRBD1	TGCGCCAGCAGCCCGACAGGGCTTGGGGATTCACCCCTCCACTTT	CASSPTGLGDSPLHF
TRBV9	TRBJ2-2	few	-	TGTGCCAGCAGCGTAGGGGGGGAGTTGTACACCGGGGAGCTGTTTTTT	CASSVGGELYTGELFF
TRBV3-1/TRBV3-2	TRBJ2-3	-	-	TGTGCCAGCAGGCCGGAGGGGGCGGCAGATACGCAGTATTTT	CASRPEGAADTQYF
TRBV5-8	TRBJ2-7	few	TRBD2	TGTGCCAGCAGCCGGACCCTGGGGACTAGCGGTTCGGCCTCCTACGAGCAGTACTTC	CASSRTLGTSGSASYEQYF
TRBV7-9	TRBJ2-1	few	TRBD2	TGTGCCAGCAGCTTAGCCTTGGTGGCGGGGGGTCAGGAGCAGTTCTTC	CASSLALVAGGQEQFF